These T cell receptor beta chains were read from a single sample in a study of blood T cell repertoires in COVID-19. Data came from immunoSEQ multiplex PCR; TCRdb stores just in-frame clones and leaves some out. Among some 190,000 clones listed, approximately 85% were seen once. The sequenced material came from peripheral blood. These receptors all stem from a woman in her 70s with active or convalescent COVID-19. Each CDR3 is given with its conserved first and last residue. A D gene is named only where the DNA matches it firmly. Size is omitted from some rows. Given values are once, few, many or a class for expanded clones.

>TRBJ2-2|TRBD1|once|TRBV3-1/TRBV3-2
CASGTANTGELFF
TGTGCCTCTGGGACAGCGAACACCGGGGAGCTGTTTTTT
>TRBJ2-1|.|.|TRBV2
CASSVSGPYNEQFF
TGTGCCAGCAGTGTAAGCGGGCCCTACAATGAGCAGTTCTTC
>TRBJ2-3|.|few|TRBV7-9
CASSWTHDTDTQYF
TGTGCCAGCAGTTGGACTCATGACACAGATACGCAGTATTTT
>TRBJ2-2|.|.|TRBV19
CASSARTDWGELFF
TGTGCCAGTAGTGCACGGACAGATTGGGGGGAGCTGTTTTTT
>TRBJ1-2|TRBD1|.|TRBV5-6
CASSFDRGIGYTF
TGTGCCAGCAGCTTTGACAGGGGAATTGGCTACACCTTC
>TRBJ1-2|TRBD1|.|TRBV6-6
CASSRSRGQGEEGYTF
TGTGCCAGCAGCCGGTCAAGGGGACAGGGGGAGGAAGGCTACACCTTC
>TRBJ2-1|TRBD2|once|TRBV2
CASRAAGGSYNEQFF
TGTGCCAGCAGGGCAGCGGGGGGGTCCTACAATGAGCAGTTCTTC
>TRBJ2-3|TRBD2|once|TRBV5-1
CASSKGLPWDTQYF
TGCGCCAGCAGCAAGGGACTACCGTGGGATACGCAGTATTTT
>TRBJ1-2|.|.|TRBV27
CASSLMGRGALNYGYTF
TGTGCCAGCAGTTTAATGGGAAGGGGCGCCTTAAACTATGGCTACACCTTC
>TRBJ1-2|.|.|TRBV5-1
CASSLGGRANYGYTF
TGCGCCAGCAGCTTGGGAGGCAGGGCTAACTATGGCTACACCTTC
>TRBJ1-1|.|.|TRBV3-1/TRBV3-2
CASSQYSGGDTEAFF
TGTGCCAGCAGCCAATATAGCGGGGGCGACACTGAAGCTTTCTTT
>TRBJ1-3|.|.|TRBV28
CASSSSGEAGNTIYF
TGTGCCAGCAGTTCCTCGGGGGAAGCTGGAAACACCATATATTTT
>TRBJ1-1|.|.|TRBV5-4
CASSLPGVSEAFF
TGTGCCAGCAGCTTGCCCGGGGTATCTGAAGCTTTCTTT
>TRBJ2-4|.|few|TRBV2
CASSVGPRRSDQYF
TGTGCCAGCAGTGTAGGCCCCAGGCGTAGCGATCAGTACTTC
>TRBJ2-7|TRBD2|.|TRBV2
CASKREAVYEQYF
TGTGCCAGCAAGCGGGAAGCTGTCTACGAGCAGTACTTC
>TRBJ2-1|.|.|TRBV7-3
CASSYTGDSYNEQFF
TGTGCCAGCAGCTACACCGGGGATTCCTACAATGAGCAGTTCTTC
>TRBJ2-7|TRBD2|.|TRBV6-2/TRBV6-3
CASSYSSGRIYEQYF
TGTGCCAGCAGTTACTCTAGCGGGAGGATCTACGAGCAGTACTTC
>TRBJ2-1|TRBD2|.|TRBV7-3
CASSLRTSGRKYNEQFF
TGTGCCAGCAGCCTCCGGACTAGCGGGAGAAAGTACAATGAGCAGTTCTTC
>TRBJ1-2|.|.|TRBV19
CASSTQTGTNYGYTF
TGTGCCAGTAGTACTCAAACAGGGACTAACTATGGCTACACCTTC
>TRBJ1-1|.|.|TRBV18
CASSQQGLNTEAFF
TGTGCCAGCTCCCAACAGGGATTGAACACTGAAGCTTTCTTT
>TRBJ1-1|.|.|TRBV9
CASSVGGGLNTEAFF
TGTGCCAGCAGCGTAGGGGGAGGACTGAACACTGAAGCTTTCTTT
>TRBJ2-5|TRBD1|.|TRBV18
CASDRGLGETQYF
TGTGCCAGCGACAGGGGGCTAGGGGAGACCCAGTACTTC